The T cell receptor (beta chain) under discussion was sequenced for a study of post-analysis software for immune sequencing data. Points from the study as a whole: Pronounced co-clustering by F measure was evident among identically batched samples. Significantly decreased normalized Chao1 diversity was recorded for multiple sclerosis patients relative to controls. In patients, roughly five TRBV segments were more frequent than in controls, with TRBV5-6, TRBV5-1 and TRBV20-1 among them.

J was trimmed by 4 bases and V by 4 bases; bases with no gene match: 4. The CDR3 length is 14 residues. About this clonotype itself: What it recognizes is unknown.

Prepared libraries of TCR beta cDNA carried unique molecular identifiers. TCRdb independently ran MiXCR on the PCR reads; one entry per CDR3 protein. The profile covers about 400,000 distinct CDR3 sequences, with less than 35% appearing a single time and roughly an eighth taken by the ten largest. This receptor was taken from a girl aged 5-17 years with multiple sclerosis. The chain has TRBV12-3 or TRBV12-4 and TRBJ2-5, with TRBD1 matching 9 bases. The sample was blood. Here the CDR3 reads CASSWGQGGETQYF. The CDR3, as DNA: TGTGCCAGCAGTTGGGGACAGGGAGGAGAGACCCAGTACTTC.